Following are 32 T cell receptor beta chains from one sample sequenced in a study of naive and memory T cell subsets. The beta constant-region primer was an equimolar mix of two oligonucleotides covering TRBC1 and TRBC2. TCRdb re-called the UMI-ligation and nested PCR reads through MiXCR, storing one row per CDR3 protein. This table holds some 150,000 distinct CDR3 sequences, 15% to 20% found once. The sample consisted of naive CD4+ T cells from blood. The receptor set was obtained from a human donor in good health.

This clonotype has only a few counts. The rearrangement joins TRBV7-2 to TRBJ1-5; D unresolved. Deletions cut 5 bases from V and 2 bases from J, with 13 bases between. Germline lookup yields CDR1 SGHTA and CDR2 FQGNSA. This CDR3 comprises 15 residues. Here the CDR3 DNA reads TGTGCCAGCAGCCGGGGAGTCGGGGGCAATCAGCCCCAGCATTTT. It encodes CASSRGVGGNQPQHF.

V and J are TRBV7-9 and TRBJ2-5, with 8 positions matching TRBD1. This CDR3 is 14 amino acids long. V shed 5 bases, J shed 1 base, and the junction held 3 bases outside the gene matches. In germline, CDR1 is SEHNR, CDR2 FQNEAQ (reference sequence). Written as DNA, the CDR3 is TGTGCCAGCAGCGGAACAGGGGGCCAAGAGACCCAGTACTTC. Translating it yields CASSGTGGQETQYF.

This clonotype has just a few counts. The chain has TRBV7-2 and TRBJ2-1, with 10 nucleotides matching TRBD2. The CDR3 consists of 18 residues. J lost 4 bases, V lost 5 bases, and 14 bases had no gene match. Per the germline V gene, CDR1 is SGHTA and CDR2 is FQGNSA. The CDR3 here is CASSQQSSGSVGYNEQFF. CDR3 sequence (DNA): TGTGCCAGCAGCCAGCAGTCTAGCGGGAGTGTTGGGTACAATGAGCAGTTCTTC.

The table lists this clonotype with a few counts. The chain has TRBV12-3 or TRBV12-4 and TRBJ2-3; 9 bases align to TRBD2. V was clipped by 6 bases and J by 4 bases; unmatched bases: 5. The CDR3 length is 14 residues. CDR3 DNA: TGTGCCAGCAGCATAGCGGGAGTAGCAGATACGCAGTATTTT. Translating it yields CASSIAGVADTQYF.

The V and J genes are TRBV28 and TRBJ2-7, with 8 bases fitting TRBD1. CDR1 is MDHEN and CDR2 is SYDVKM in the germline V gene. Unmatched junction bases numbered 4, after V lost 6 bases and J lost 3 bases. This CDR3 comprises 13 residues. CDR3 bases: TGTGCCAGCAGCTATGGACAGGGCTACGAGCAGTACTTC. This codes for CASSYGQGYEQYF.

This clonotype came up a few times. This chain joins TRBV5-1 and TRBJ2-7; D is ambiguous. The CDR3 is 15 residues long. Trimming took off 3 bases at V and 2 bases at J, with 15 bases between the two ends. Germline V CDR1 and CDR2: SGHRS, YFSETQ. The CDR3 here is CASSSRTAHTYEQYF. As DNA, the CDR3 is TGCGCCAGCAGCTCCAGGACGGCCCATACCTACGAGCAGTACTTC.

This clonotype was detected a few times. The V gene is TRBV11-1, the J gene TRBJ2-3, with 11 bases that match TRBD2. Germline CDR1 and CDR2: SGHAT and FQDESV (reference sequence). Unmatched junction bases numbered 5, after V lost 2 bases and J lost 7 bases. The CDR3 runs to 15 residues. In nucleotides, the CDR3 is TGTGCCAGCAGCTTAACTAGCGGGAGTGGAAATACGCAGTATTTT. This sequence encodes CASSLTSGSGNTQYF.

The CDR3 spells CASRLVVTGELFF. The CDR3 DNA reads as TGTGCCAGTAGGCTAGTTGTCACCGGGGAGCTGTTTTTT. The genes are TRBV6-2 or TRBV6-3 and TRBJ2-2; D unresolved. Germline-derived CDR1 and CDR2 are MNHEY and SVGEGT. The length of the CDR3 is 13 residues. Between the trimmed V and J ends, which lost 9 bases and 4 bases, there was a span of 12 bases.

The J gene is TRBJ2-3, the V gene TRBV2, with TRBD2 matching over 8 bases. Germline V gives CDR1 SNHLY, CDR2 FYNNEI. V was pared by 5 bases and J by 2 bases, with 3 bases of the junction left unmatched. This CDR3 comprises 14 residues. The CDR3 loop is CASSIAGNTDTQYF. For the CDR3, the DNA is TGTGCCAGCAGTATAGCGGGAAACACAGATACGCAGTATTTT.

The rearrangement joins TRBV20-1 to TRBJ2-7, with 14 bases fitting TRBD2. V lost 2 bases, J lost 4 bases, and 10 bases stayed unmatched. The CDR3 length is 17 residues. Germline V gene sequence: CDR1 DFQATT, CDR2 SNEGSKA (reference sequence). CDR3 bases: TGCAGTGCTAGATCCCCCGGACTAGCGGGAGGACGGTACGAGCAGTACTTC. Residues: CSARSPGLAGGRYEQYF.

The chain carries TRBV12-3 or TRBV12-4 and TRBJ2-5, with a possible D match to TRBD1 (6 bases). V lost 5 bases, J lost 4 bases, and 11 bases lay in between. This CDR3 has 13 residues. Here the CDR3 DNA reads TGTGCCAGCAGTCCCGGGACAATAGAGACCCAGTACTTC. Its protein is CASSPGTIETQYF.

This clonotype has more than one count but fewer than ten. The V call is TRBV20-1, the J call TRBJ1-5; D may be TRBD1 (5 bases). Per germline, CDR1 DFQATT and CDR2 SNEGSKA (reference sequence). The V gene lost 1 base and the J gene lost 4 bases, with 11 bases spanning the gap. The CDR3 contains 14 residues. The CDR3 is CSARVPGGNQPQHF. CDR3 DNA sequence: TGCAGTGCTAGAGTCCCGGGGGGGAATCAGCCCCAGCATTTT.

The J gene is TRBJ2-6, the V gene TRBV30; TRBD1 agrees at 7 bases. The germline CDR1 and CDR2 sequences are GTSNPN and SVGIG (reference sequence). Trimming took 4 bases from V and 6 from J; bases not matched to a gene: 15. The CDR3 has 17 residues. CDR3 amino acids: CAWTPDRWALAANVLTF. CDR3 in DNA: TGTGCCTGGACCCCGGACAGGTGGGCTCTGGCGGCCAACGTCCTGACTTTC. Based on the CDR3 plus reference TRBV30 and TRBJ2-6, the full variable domain is SQTIHQWPATLVQPVGSPLSLECTVEGTSNPNLYWYRQAAGRGLQLLFYSVGIGQISSEVPQNLSASRPQDRQFILSSKKLLLSDSGFYLCAWTPDRWALAANVLTFGAGSRLTVL.

The chain combines TRBV5-1 with TRBJ2-1, with D perhaps given as TRBD1 or TRBD2 (5 bases each). The CDR3 runs to 13 residues. Germline lookup yields CDR1 SGHRS and CDR2 YFSETQ. Trimming took 2 bases from V and 9 from J, leaving 12 bases between them. CDR3: CASSLGPGTEQFF. The DNA of the CDR3 is TGCGCCAGCAGCTTAGGGCCCGGGACTGAGCAGTTCTTC.

There are a few counts of this clonotype. The chain joins TRBV13 to TRBJ2-7; 8 bases align to TRBD2. Germline V gives CDR1 PRHDT, CDR2 FYEKMQ (reference sequence). The V gene end was trimmed by 2 bases and the J gene end by 3 bases; junction bases not matched to a gene: 21. CDR3 length equals 20 residues. CDR3 region: CASSLTGWMATGTSNYEQYF. DNA for the CDR3: TGTGCCAGCAGCTTAACGGGGTGGATGGCCACCGGGACTAGTAACTACGAGCAGTACTTC.

The chain employs TRBV18 and TRBJ1-5, with D maybe TRBD1 (6 bases). The germline V and J ends were trimmed by 3 bases and 6 bases, with 12 bases remaining between them. Germline assignment: CDR1 KGHSH and CDR2 LQKENI. The CDR3 totals 14 residues. The CDR3 DNA sequence: TGTGCCAGCTCACCGGTGGGGGCCGTTCAGCCCCAGCATTTT. Its protein product is CASSPVGAVQPQHF. Variable domain in full (rest from reference TRBV18 and TRBJ1-5): NAGVMQNPRHLVRRRGQEARLRCSPMKGHSHVYWYRQLPEEGLKFMVYLQKENIIDESGMPKERFSAEFPKEGPSILRIQQVVRGDSAAYFCASSPVGAVQPQHFGDGTRLSIL.

This sequence joins TRBV19 and TRBJ2-7; 11 bases map to TRBD2. Germline-derived CDR1 and CDR2 are LNHDA and SQIVND (reference sequence). CDR3 length: 16 residues. Trimming at V came to 5 bases and at J to 1 base, leaving 7 bases not matched to a gene. The chain's CDR3 is CASSRSGTSGSYEQYF. The CDR3 nucleotides are TGTGCCAGTAGTCGGTCCGGGACTAGCGGTTCCTACGAGCAGTACTTC.

This clonotype has only a few counts. The V gene is TRBV4-2, the J gene TRBJ1-1; no firm D call. The length of the CDR3 is 13 residues. The V gene's germline CDR1 is LGHNA and CDR2 YNFKEQ. Between the trimmed V and J ends, which lost 3 bases and 1 base, there was a span of 6 bases. The CDR3 coding sequence is TGTGCCAGCAGCCACACAGAGAACACTGAAGCTTTCTTT. It specifies CASSHTENTEAFF.

This chain uses TRBV2 with TRBJ1-1; 9 bases are a match to TRBD1. V was clipped by 7 bases and J by 3 bases; unmatched bases: 6. Germline V CDR1 and CDR2: SNHLY, FYNNEI. This CDR3 is built from 14 residues. CDR3 in DNA: TGTGCCAGCACAGGACAGGGGACTTACACTGAAGCTTTCTTT. It encodes CASTGQGTYTEAFF. Using reference TRBV2 and TRBJ1-1 for the parts outside the CDR3, the full variable domain is EPEVTQTPSHQVTQMGQEVILRCVPISNHLYFYWYRQILGQKVEFLVSFYNNEISEKSEIFDDQFSVERPDGSNFTLKIRSTKLEDSAMYFCASTGQGTYTEAFFGQGTRLTVV.

The table lists this clonotype with a few counts. The chain has TRBV20-1 and TRBJ1-5; a possible D gene is TRBD1 (6 bases). In germline, CDR1 is DFQATT, CDR2 SNEGSKA (reference sequence). The CDR3 consists of 15 residues. The V and J ends lost 6 bases and 2 bases respectively, with 17 bases between them. The CDR3 region has the DNA TGCAGTGCCCACCCAGGGCAGGGGCGCAATCAGCCCCAGCATTTT. Amino acid sequence: CSAHPGQGRNQPQHF.

The chain employs TRBV10-3 and TRBJ2-7; D gene ambiguous. V shed 6 bases and J shed 7 bases, with 16 bases lying between them. In germline, CDR1 is ENHRY, CDR2 SYGVKD. The CDR3 covers 13 residues. The DNA of the CDR3 is TGTGCCATCAGCTCAATATCTTACGTGGAGCAGTACTTC. This encodes CAISSISYVEQYF.

In this sample, this clonotype turned up a few times. The chain has TRBV20-1 and TRBJ2-7; 12 bases are shared with TRBD2. V trimming: 6 bases; J trimming: 2 bases; junction bases outside the gene matches: 5. Germline values: CDR1 DFQATT, CDR2 SNEGSKA (reference sequence). The CDR3 runs to 14 residues. The CDR3 DNA sequence: TGCAGTGCAACAACTAGCGGGAGGCCCTACGAGCAGTACTTC. Residues: CSATTSGRPYEQYF.

The chain links TRBV20-1 to TRBJ2-5, with 7 bases matching TRBD2. Germline CDR1 reads DFQATT; CDR2 reads SNEGSKA (reference sequence). The junction had 9 bases not matched to a gene; V was cut back by 5 bases and J by 0 bases. The CDR3 is 15 residues long. The CDR3 region has the DNA TGCAGTGCTCGTGGGGAGGGCTGGTACCAAGAGACCCAGTACTTC. Protein product: CSARGEGWYQETQYF.

The genes are TRBV6-1 and TRBJ2-5; D is possibly TRBD1 (6 bases). The CDR3 is made up of 16 amino acids. V shed 7 bases and J shed 5 bases, with 23 bases lying between them. Germline V gene sequence: CDR1 MNHNS, CDR2 SASEGT. CDR3 coding DNA: TGTGCCAGCACCCGACCCACCAGGGGCGCGGCGGAGACCCAGTACTTC. It is translated as CASTRPTRGAAETQYF.

This clonotype occurred a few times. V usage is TRBV7-9 and J usage is TRBJ2-1; TRBD2 matches 9 bases. The CDR3 runs 16 residues. Germline V gene sequence: CDR1 SEHNR, CDR2 FQNEAQ (reference sequence). Trimming took 7 bases from V and 4 from J; bases not matched to a gene: 11. The CDR3 DNA reads TGTGCCAGCACCTACTCTGCGGGAGGGGTGTACAATGAGCAGTTCTTC. This sequence encodes CASTYSAGGVYNEQFF.

The CDR3 sequence is CASRLIAGATGNEQFF. CDR3 nucleotide sequence: TGTGCCAGTCGCCTCATAGCGGGAGCCACGGGCAATGAGCAGTTCTTC. This sequence joins TRBV28 and TRBJ2-1, with 9 bases identical to TRBD2. J was trimmed by 6 bases and V by 9 bases; bases with no gene match: 15. Germline V gene lookup returns CDR1 MDHEN and CDR2 SYDVKM. CDR3 length equals 16 residues.

The chain couples TRBV18 to TRBJ1-2; possibly TRBD1 for D (6 bases). Trimming cost V 4 bases and J 6 bases, with 12 bases left between them. The germline V gene has CDR1 KGHSH and CDR2 LQKENI. This CDR3 is built from 13 residues. In nucleotides, the CDR3 is TGTGCCAGCTCACGAGACAGGCTTGATGGCTACACCTTC. It codes for CASSRDRLDGYTF.

This clonotype was found many times. The chain is built from TRBV20-1 and TRBJ2-5, with 7 positions matching TRBD2. This CDR3 has 16 amino acids. After removal of 3 bases from V and 1 base from J, the junction contained 11 bases not matched to a gene. The germline CDR1 and CDR2 sequences are DFQATT and SNEGSKA (reference sequence). Here the CDR3 DNA reads TGCAGTGCTAGCTACCCCACCCCTAGCGGCCAAGAGACCCAGTACTTC. Protein product: CSASYPTPSGQETQYF.

The CDR3 DNA sequence: TGTGCCAGCAGTTACTCCGTACAGGGTGGCTCACCCCTCCACTTT. Protein product: CASSYSVQGGSPLHF. The gene calls are TRBV6-6 and TRBJ1-6; TRBD1 is a possible D gene (6 bases). Germline CDR1 is MNHNY and CDR2 is SVGAGI (reference sequence). The CDR3 sequence is 15 residues long. Trimming took 0 bases from V and 10 from J, leaving 13 bases between them.

The chain links TRBV29-1 to TRBJ1-6; the match to TRBD1 covers 8 bases. The CDR3 spans 14 residues. Per germline, CDR1 SQVTM and CDR2 ANQGSEA. The V and J ends lost 7 bases and 8 bases, in that order; junction bases with no gene match: 10. In DNA, the CDR3 is TGCAGCGCGCGATTTGGACAGGGAGATTCACCCCTCCACTTT. Translating it yields CSARFGQGDSPLHF.

The chain combines TRBV10-2 with TRBJ2-5; D possibly uses TRBD1 or TRBD2 (7 bases each). Germline lookup yields CDR1 WSHSY and CDR2 SAAADI. This CDR3 region has 15 residues. V was shortened by 6 bases and J by 3 bases, with 17 bases between the two germline ends. CDR3 nucleotide sequence: TGCGCCAGCAGCCCATCAGGGGGGGGAGAAGAGACCCAGTACTTC. Its translation is CASSPSGGGEETQYF.

The V gene is TRBV7-2, the J gene TRBJ1-2; possible D gene TRBD1, 5 bases. Trimming removed 3 bases from V and 3 bases from J, with 8 bases in between. Looked up from germline, CDR1 is SGHTA and CDR2 is FQGNSA. The CDR3 totals 13 residues. CDR3 loop: CASSFMGHYGYTF. The CDR3 nucleotides read TGTGCCAGCAGCTTTATGGGGCACTATGGCTACACCTTC.